The 29 T cell receptor beta chains in this list originate from one sample, sequenced in a study of tumor and adjacent non-tumor tissue in lung cancer. No cell sorting was done before RNA was extracted from the tissue. The library came from three nested PCR rounds adapted from ARM-PCR protocols. TCRdb processed the multiplex PCR reads anew with MiXCR; each CDR3 protein has one entry. The data hold 75,000 to 95,000 distinct CDR3 sequences, with over 60% observed a single time. Sequencing was carried out using lung tumor tissue. The receptors come from a woman aged 35 to 49 with non-small cell lung cancer.

This clonotype was observed at least ten times. The rearrangement links TRBV5-1 to TRBJ2-3, with 7 nucleotides matching TRBD2. In germline, CDR1 is SGHRS, CDR2 YFSETQ. V trimming: 4 bases; J trimming: 2 bases; junction bases outside the gene matches: 4. The CDR3 is made up of 14 amino acids. The CDR3 spells CASSGGGPTDTQYF. The DNA of the CDR3 is TGCGCCAGCAGCGGGGGGGGACCCACAGATACGCAGTATTTT. The full variable domain, completed using reference TRBV5-1 and TRBJ2-3, is KAGVTQTPRYLIKTRGQQVTLSCSPISGHRSVSWYQQTPGQGLQFLFEYFSETQRNKGNFPGRFSGRQFSNSRSEMNVSTLELGDSALYLCASSGGGPTDTQYFGPGTRLTVL.

This rearrangement joins TRBV20-1 to TRBJ1-2; D is perhaps TRBD1 (5 bases). The V end was cut by 6 bases, the J end by 12 bases, with 23 bases between. This CDR3 region has 13 residues. CDR1 is DFQATT, CDR2 SNEGSKA, per germline (reference sequence). CDR3 amino acids: CSAKGQANYGHTF. Here the CDR3 DNA reads TGCAGTGCGAAGGGGCAGGCTAACTATGGTCACACCTTC.

About this clonotype itself: One end of the junction varies from germline; a read error may be responsible. This rearrangement joins TRBV5-4 to TRBJ2-2; maybe TRBD1 (6 bases). Germline loops: CDR1 SGHNT, CDR2 YYREEE (reference sequence). The CDR3 totals 13 residues. DNA for the CDR3: TGTGCCAGCGGAGGACAGAACGCCGGGGAACTGTTTTTT. Encoded protein: CASGGQNAGELFF.

This rearrangement joins TRBV11-2 to TRBJ2-7, with TRBD2 as a possible D gene (5 bases). CDR1 is SGHAT and CDR2 is FQNNGV in the germline V gene. The ends were cut back, 9 bases at V and 4 bases at J, with 25 bases in the middle. This CDR3 has 16 residues. CDR3 coding DNA: TGTGCCAGTAGGCCCCTCGGTGGGTCGGGGTATTACGAGCAGTACTTC. It is translated as CASRPLGGSGYYEQYF.

On this clonotype: The junction does not match germline at one end; this may be a read error. The J gene is TRBJ2-1, the V gene TRBV29-1; weak D call: TRBD1 (6 bases). The CDR3 consists of 18 residues. Germline V lookup: CDR1 SQVTM, CDR2 ANQGSEA. CDR3 nucleotide sequence: TGCAGCGTTGAGGGGGCAGAGGATAGGTCTCGCTCCTACAATGAGGAGTTCTTC. Translation: CSVEGAEDRSRSYNEEFF.

A note on this clonotype: A much larger clone differs from this one at a single base, so this may be a read error. The genes are TRBV5-1 and TRBJ2-7, with 9 bases lining up with TRBD1. CDR1 is SGHRS and CDR2 is YFSETQ in the germline V gene. The CDR3 totals 16 residues. This CDR3 is CACSLLGGQGMVEQYF. The CDR3 DNA sequence: TGCGCCTGCAGCTTGCTAGGGGGACAGGGAATGGTCGAGCAGTACTTC.

This chain joins TRBV28 and TRBJ2-3, with D unclear. V gave up 7 bases and J gave up 3 bases, with 5 bases separating them. The germline V gene encodes CDR1 MDHEN and CDR2 SYDVKM. This CDR3 contains 11 residues. CDR3 sequence reads: CASIETDTQYF. DNA of the CDR3: TGTGCCAGCATCGAGACAGATACGCAGTATTTT.

V and J are TRBV6-6 and TRBJ1-1; D is unresolved. Trimming took 5 bases from V and 0 from J, leaving 7 bases between them. This CDR3 is built from 13 residues. The germline CDR1 and CDR2 sequences are MNHNY and SVGAGI (reference sequence). The CDR3 region has the DNA TGTGCCAGCAGTATCGAAGTGAACACTGAAGCTTTCTTT. Its translation is CASSIEVNTEAFF.

For this clonotype: A single base separates this from a much larger clone, so it may be a read error. The chain is built from TRBV7-8 and TRBJ2-7; D gene uncertain. The CDR3 runs 13 residues. CDR1 is SGHVS, CDR2 FQNEAQ, per germline. CDR3 coding DNA: TGTGTCAGCAGCTTGGGCGTTTCCTACGAGCAGTACTTC. Translated, it gives CVSSLGVSYEQYF.

Details on this clonotype: It may be a read error: a sequence one base away is much more abundant. The chain couples TRBV13 to TRBJ1-6, with D unresolved. Trimming cost V 5 bases and J 9 bases, with 23 bases left between them. The CDR3 sequence is 17 residues long. CDR1 is PRHDT, CDR2 FYEKMQ, per germline (reference sequence). CDR3 DNA: TGTGCCAGCAGCCCTATCGGACCCGGGGATCGTGGTTCACCCCTCCACTTT. Amino acids: CASSPIGPGDRGSPLHF.

Comments on this clonotype: A much larger clone differs by one base, so this may be a read error. This chain uses TRBV5-1 with TRBJ2-7, with D possibly being TRBD1 (6 bases). There are 13 residues in the CDR3. The germline V gene encodes CDR1 SGHRS and CDR2 YFSETQ. DNA for the CDR3: TGCGTCAGCAGCTATACAGGGAACTACGAGCAGTACTTC. It codes for CVSSYTGNYEQYF. Combining the CDR3 with reference TRBV5-1 and TRBJ2-7 gives the whole variable domain KAGVTQTPRYLIKTRGQQVTLSCSPISGHRSVSWYQQTPGQGLQFLFEYFSETQRNKGNFPGRFSGRQFSNSRSEMNVSTLELGDSALYLCVSSYTGNYEQYFGPGTRLTVT.

This clonotype occurred many times. V gene TRBV12-3 or TRBV12-4 combines with J gene TRBJ2-3, with D unresolved. Trimming stripped 4 bases from V and 2 bases from J, with 4 bases between. The CDR3 extends over 12 amino acids. Here the CDR3 DNA reads TGTGCCAGCAGTTCCTTCACAGATACGCAGTATTTT. Translation gives CASSSFTDTQYF.

About this clonotype itself: One junction end disagrees with the germline gene, perhaps due to a read error. J is TRBJ2-5 and V is TRBV11-2; 7 nucleotides align to TRBD2. This CDR3 has 18 amino acids. Germline assignment: CDR1 SGHAT and CDR2 FQNNGV. As DNA, the CDR3 is TGTGCCAGTAGTCAAGGCCGAGGGTCAACAAGGGAGGGAGAGACCCACTACTTC. Translated: CASSQGRGSTREGETHYF.

The chain employs TRBV12-3 or TRBV12-4 and TRBJ2-7; D might be TRBD2 (6 bases). The CDR3 consists of 13 residues. The ends were cut back, 5 bases at V and 5 bases at J, with 13 bases in the middle. CDR3 loop: CASSPREAHEQYF. CDR3 DNA: TGTGCCAGCAGTCCCAGGGAGGCCCACGAGCAGTACTTC.

Turning to this clonotype: An end of the junction differs from the germline gene, which may be a read error. J is TRBJ2-7 and V is TRBV6-1, with 7 bases fitting TRBD1. CDR3 length: 14 residues. Looked up from germline, CDR1 is MNHNS and CDR2 is SASEGT. The CDR3 sequence is CASSTEGQNCEQYF. The CDR3 nucleotides read TGTGCCAGCAGTACAGAGGGACAGAACTGCGAGCAGTACTTT.

As to this clonotype: Compared with germline, one end of the junction differs, possibly owing to a read error. The chain recombines TRBV12-3 or TRBV12-4 with TRBJ2-3; D is uncertain. CDR3 length: 11 residues. This chain's CDR3 is CASSITETQYF. The CDR3 nucleotides are TGTGCCAGCAGTATCACAGAAACGCAGTATTTT.

This clonotype was seen just once. No conserved phenylalanine or tryptophan ends this CDR3, so it is likely a read error. The chain uses TRBV6-5 and TRBJ1-5; 7 positions agree with TRBD1. There are 14 residues in the CDR3. Germline V gene lookup returns CDR1 MNHEY and CDR2 SVGAGI. V gave up 7 bases and J gave up 1 base; unmatched junction bases: 4. The CDR3 coding sequence is TGTGCCAGCAATGCGACAGGGAGCAATCAGCCCCAGCATTTA. Its translation: CASNATGSNQPQHL.

As concerns this clonotype: One end of the junction fails to match germline, which may point to a read error. The CDR3 region has the DNA TGCAGTGCTAGTCCCCTCAGCACCTTTAGCAGTCAGCCCCAGCATTTT. Protein: CSASPLSTFSSQPQHF. The V and J genes are TRBV20-1 and TRBJ1-5; D unresolved. The CDR3 sequence is 16 residues long. CDR1 and CDR2 (germline): DFQATT, SNEGSKA (reference sequence).

This clonotype was seen only once. Likely a read error: the CDR3 ends without its conserved phenylalanine or tryptophan. This chain joins TRBV11-2 and TRBJ2-5; D assignment may be TRBD1 or TRBD2 (5 bases each). Germline-derived CDR1 and CDR2 are SGHAT and FQNNGV. This CDR3 is 12 amino acids long. The CDR3, as DNA: TGTGCCAGCAACTTAGAGGGGAAGACCCAGTACTCC. As protein: CASNLEGKTQYS.

A word on this clonotype: Germline and junction disagree at one end, which may indicate a read error. This chain uses TRBV10-3 with TRBJ2-3, with unresolved D. The CDR3 totals 12 residues. Germline V CDR1 and CDR2: ENHRY, SYGVKD. As DNA, the CDR3 is TGTGCCATCGGCCAGAGCACAGATAGGCAGTATTTT. Translating gives CAIGQSTDRQYF.

With respect to this clonotype: The junction shows a germline mismatch at one end, possibly a read error. The rearrangement joins TRBV12-3 or TRBV12-4 to TRBJ2-7; tentative D call: TRBD2 (5 bases). The CDR3 loop spans 14 amino acids. Here the CDR3 DNA reads TGTGCCAGTAGTTCCCCTAGCCGGCACTACGAGCAGTACTTC. Its protein product is CASSSPSRHYEQYF.

In the case of this clonotype: This sequence may be a read error, since a much larger clone differs from it by one base. The gene calls are TRBV28 and TRBJ1-2, with 10 nucleotides matching TRBD1. Germline V gene lookup returns CDR1 MDHEN and CDR2 SYDVKM. The CDR3 consists of 19 residues. The CDR3 loop is CDSSRGTPGTGASNYGYTF. Here the CDR3 DNA reads TGTGACAGCAGTAGAGGAACCCCGGGGACAGGGGCCTCTAACTATGGCTACACCTTC.

This clonotype has only a few counts. One base away lies a much larger clone, so this may be a sequencing read error. CDR3 coding DNA: TGTGCCAGCAGTTACTTAGAGGCCCAGTACTTC. Its protein product is CASSYLEAQYF. The chain uses TRBV6-6 and TRBJ2-5, with D unclear. The CDR3 spans 11 residues. Germline values: CDR1 MNHNY, CDR2 SVGAGI (reference sequence).

V gene TRBV5-1 combines with J gene TRBJ2-1, with TRBD2 matching over 10 bases. The CDR3 is 15 amino acids. CDR1 and CDR2 (germline): SGHRS, YFSETQ. The V gene end was trimmed by 3 bases and the J gene end by 8 bases; junction bases not matched to a gene: 8. CDR3 region: CASSSLAGIVHEQFF. CDR3 DNA: TGCGCCAGCAGCTCACTAGCGGGAATCGTCCATGAGCAGTTCTTC.

To note about this clonotype: Just one base apart from a much larger clone, this may be a read error. The rearrangement uses TRBV15 and TRBJ2-7; a weak D match, TRBD2 (7 bases). CDR3 length equals 17 residues. V was trimmed by 2 bases and J by 1 base, leaving 18 bases between them. Per germline, CDR1 LNHNV and CDR2 YYDKDF (reference sequence). CDR3 coding DNA: TGTGCCACCAGCAGAAGGGGGGGATCCATCAAGTCCTACGAGCAGTACTTC. This gives the protein CATSRRGGSIKSYEQYF.

About this clonotype: One junction end does not reproduce the germline sequence, and a read error may be involved. The V gene is TRBV5-6, the J gene TRBJ1-4, with a weak D call TRBD1 (5 bases). The germline gives CDR1 SGHDT, CDR2 YYEEEE. The CDR3 consists of 14 residues. The CDR3 DNA reads TGTGTCAGCAGCCACCGGGACTCCGATGAAAAACTGTTTTTT. Its translation is CVSSHRDSDEKLFF.

This clonotype was seen many times. The CDR3 loop is CASSISGSRNEQYF. The CDR3 DNA is TGTGCCAGCAGTATTAGCGGGAGTAGGAACGAGCAGTACTTC. V is TRBV28 and J is TRBJ2-7; 9 bases map to TRBD2. Per the germline V gene, CDR1 is MDHEN and CDR2 is SYDVKM. The CDR3 is made up of 14 amino acids. V shed 5 bases and J 5 bases; nucleotides not matched to a gene: 7.

This clonotype was counted at least ten times. This chain connects TRBV28 to TRBJ1-4; the D is unclear. This CDR3 is built from 12 residues. Looked up from germline, CDR1 is MDHEN and CDR2 is SYDVKM. V dropped 6 bases and J dropped 7 bases, with 9 bases sitting between them. Here the CDR3 DNA reads TGTGCCAGCAGCTCCGAACCTGAAAAACTGTTTTTT. It encodes CASSSEPEKLFF.

Remarks on this clonotype: The conserved final phenylalanine or tryptophan is absent from the CDR3, which likely points to a read error. The rearrangement joins TRBV12-5 to TRBJ2-7; 9 bases agree with TRBD2. The CDR3 is 15 residues long. The J segment lost 7 bases and the V segment lost 6 bases, leaving 13 bases of the junction unmatched. Germline CDR1 and CDR2: LGHNT and FRNRAP. The CDR3 region is CASGPPREGSQEQYS. CDR3 nucleotides: TGTGCTAGTGGACCCCCGCGGGAGGGCTCCCAAGAGCAGTACTCC.